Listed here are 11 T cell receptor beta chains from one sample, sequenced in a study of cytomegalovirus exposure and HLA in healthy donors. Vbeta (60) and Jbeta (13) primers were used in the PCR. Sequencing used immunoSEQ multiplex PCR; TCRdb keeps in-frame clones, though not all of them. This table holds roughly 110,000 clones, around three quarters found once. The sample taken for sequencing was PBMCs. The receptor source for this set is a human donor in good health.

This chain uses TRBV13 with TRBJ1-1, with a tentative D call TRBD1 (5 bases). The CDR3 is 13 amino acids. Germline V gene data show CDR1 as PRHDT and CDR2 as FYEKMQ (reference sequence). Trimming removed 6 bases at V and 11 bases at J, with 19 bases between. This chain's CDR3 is CASRTRAGGSAFF. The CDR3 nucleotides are TGTGCCAGCAGGACCCGAGCGGGGGGTAGCGCTTTCTTT. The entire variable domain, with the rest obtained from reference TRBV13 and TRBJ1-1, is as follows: AAGVIQSPRHLIKEKRETATLKCYPIPRHDTVYWYQQGPGQDPQFLISFYEKMQSDKGSIPDRFSAQQFSDYHSELNMSSLELGDSALYFCASRTRAGGSAFFGQGTRLTVV.

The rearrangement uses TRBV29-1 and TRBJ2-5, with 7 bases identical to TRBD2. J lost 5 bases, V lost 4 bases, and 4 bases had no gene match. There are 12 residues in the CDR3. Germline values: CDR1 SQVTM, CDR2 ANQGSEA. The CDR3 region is CSVGTSVETQYF. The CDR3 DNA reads TGCAGCGTTGGAACTAGCGTTGAGACCCAGTACTTC.

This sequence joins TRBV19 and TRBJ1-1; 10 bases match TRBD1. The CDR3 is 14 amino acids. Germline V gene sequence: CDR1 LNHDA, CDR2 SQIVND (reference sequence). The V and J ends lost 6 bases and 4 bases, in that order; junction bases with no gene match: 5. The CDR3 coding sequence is TGTGCCAGTAGACCAGGGACAGGGGTCACTGAAGCTTTCTTT. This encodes CASRPGTGVTEAFF. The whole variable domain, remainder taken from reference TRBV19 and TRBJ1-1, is DGGITQSPKYLFRKEGQNVTLSCEQNLNHDAMYWYRQDPGQGLRLIYYSQIVNDFQKGDIAEGYSVSREKKESFPLTVTSAQKNPTAFYLCASRPGTGVTEAFFGQGTRLTVV.

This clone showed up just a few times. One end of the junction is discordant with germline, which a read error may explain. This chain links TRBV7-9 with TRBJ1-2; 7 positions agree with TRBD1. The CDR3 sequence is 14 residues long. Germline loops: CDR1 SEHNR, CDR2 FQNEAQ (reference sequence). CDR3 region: CSSSLVGTEGGYTF. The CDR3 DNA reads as TGTTCCAGCAGCTTAGTAGGGACAGAAGGCGGCTACACCTTC.

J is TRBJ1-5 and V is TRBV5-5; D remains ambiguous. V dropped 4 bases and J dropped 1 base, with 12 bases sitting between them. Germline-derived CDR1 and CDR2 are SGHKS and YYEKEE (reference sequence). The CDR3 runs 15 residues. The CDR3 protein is CASSPLSGSNQPQHF. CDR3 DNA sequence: TGTGCCAGCAGCCCCTTGTCCGGGAGCAATCAGCCCCAGCATTTT.

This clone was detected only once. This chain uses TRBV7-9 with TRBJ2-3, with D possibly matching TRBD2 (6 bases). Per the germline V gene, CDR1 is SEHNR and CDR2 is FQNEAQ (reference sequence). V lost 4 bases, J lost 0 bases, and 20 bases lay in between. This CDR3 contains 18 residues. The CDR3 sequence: CASSSGGPGSASTDTQYF. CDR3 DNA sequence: TGTGCCAGCAGCTCCGGGGGTCCCGGAAGTGCTAGCACAGATACGCAGTATTTT. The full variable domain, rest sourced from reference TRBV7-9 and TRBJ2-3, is DTGVSQNPRHKITKRGQNVTFRCDPISEHNRLYWYRQTLGQGPEFLTYFQNEAQLEKSRLLSDRFSAERPKGSFSTLEIQRTEQGDSAMYLCASSSGGPGSASTDTQYFGPGTRLTVL.

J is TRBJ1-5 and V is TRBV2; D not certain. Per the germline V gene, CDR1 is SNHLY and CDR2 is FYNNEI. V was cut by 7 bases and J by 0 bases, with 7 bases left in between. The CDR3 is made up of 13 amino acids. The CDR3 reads CASIRYSNQPQHF. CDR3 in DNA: TGTGCCAGCATCCGGTATAGCAATCAGCCCCAGCATTTT.

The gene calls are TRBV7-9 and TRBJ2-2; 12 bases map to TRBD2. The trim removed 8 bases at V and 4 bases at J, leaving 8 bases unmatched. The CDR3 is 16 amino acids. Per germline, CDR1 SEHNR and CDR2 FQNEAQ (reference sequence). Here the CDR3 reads CASPRGLAGSTGELFF. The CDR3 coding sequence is TGTGCCAGCCCAAGGGGACTAGCGGGCTCCACCGGGGAGCTGTTTTTT.

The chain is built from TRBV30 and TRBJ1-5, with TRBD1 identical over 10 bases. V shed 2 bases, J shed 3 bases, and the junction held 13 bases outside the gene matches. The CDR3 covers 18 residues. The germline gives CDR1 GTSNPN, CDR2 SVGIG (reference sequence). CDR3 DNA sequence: TGTGCCTGGAGTTTATCGCGAGGACAGGGGGTACTCAATCAGCCCCAGCATTTT. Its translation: CAWSLSRGQGVLNQPQHF.

CDR3 sequence: CASSPRLVSRYQETQYF. CDR3 DNA sequence: TGTGCCAGCAGTCCCCGGTTAGTATCCCGGTACCAAGAGACCCAGTACTTC. The chain uses TRBV28 and TRBJ2-5; D not certain. The germline CDR1 and CDR2 sequences are MDHEN and SYDVKM. There are 17 residues in the CDR3. V dropped 5 bases and J dropped 0 bases, with 19 bases sitting between them.

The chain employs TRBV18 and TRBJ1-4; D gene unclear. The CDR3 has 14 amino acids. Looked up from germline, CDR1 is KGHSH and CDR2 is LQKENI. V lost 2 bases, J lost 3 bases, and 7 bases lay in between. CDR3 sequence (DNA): TGTGCCAGCTCACCAGGAGCAGCTAATGAAAAACTGTTTTTT. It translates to CASSPGAANEKLFF. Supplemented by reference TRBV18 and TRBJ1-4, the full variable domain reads NAGVMQNPRHLVRRRGQEARLRCSPMKGHSHVYWYRQLPEEGLKFMVYLQKENIIDESGMPKERFSAEFPKEGPSILRIQQVVRGDSAAYFCASSPGAANEKLFFGSGTQLSVL.